Presented here are 8 T cell receptor beta chains from one specimen sequenced in a study of cytomegalovirus exposure and HLA in healthy donors. PCR primers comprised 60 Vbeta and 13 Jbeta primers. Repertoires were generated with immunoSEQ multiplex PCR, while TCRdb's copy carries only in-frame clones and drops some. The sample has about 210,000 clones, about 85% seen once. Material for sequencing was PBMCs. These receptor sequences come from a woman between 45 and 65 years old in good health and CMV-seropositive.

In this sample, this clone turned up once. V and J are TRBV7-2 and TRBJ2-1; maybe TRBD2 (6 bases). Deletions cut 1 base from V and 1 base from J, with 11 bases between. This CDR3 is 16 amino acids long. Germline values: CDR1 SGHTA, CDR2 FQGNSA. CDR3 sequence: CASSLVSGESYNEQFF. CDR3 sequence (DNA): TGTGCCAGCAGCTTAGTCTCGGGGGAGTCCTACAATGAGCAGTTCTTC.

The chain uses TRBV5-1 and TRBJ1-2, with TRBD1 identical over 8 bases. The CDR3 length is 15 residues. CDR1 SGHRS and CDR2 YFSETQ come from the germline V gene. Trimming removed 0 bases from V and 8 bases from J; junction bases left unmatched: 9. The CDR3: CASSLDGQGVIGYTF. In DNA form, the CDR3 reads TGCGCCAGCAGCTTGGACGGACAGGGTGTTATCGGCTACACCTTC.

The V gene is TRBV19, the J gene TRBJ1-5; D gene ambiguous. The V gene lost 1 base and the J gene lost 5 bases, with 3 bases spanning the gap. The V gene's germline CDR1 is LNHDA and CDR2 SQIVND (reference sequence). There are 12 residues in the CDR3. In nucleotides, the CDR3 is TGTGCCAGTAGTATAGGCGATCAGCCCCAGCATTTT. Its protein is CASSIGDQPQHF. Full variable domain (rest looked up from reference TRBV19 and TRBJ1-5): DGGITQSPKYLFRKEGQNVTLSCEQNLNHDAMYWYRQDPGQGLRLIYYSQIVNDFQKGDIAEGYSVSREKKESFPLTVTSAQKNPTAFYLCASSIGDQPQHFGDGTRLSIL.

This rearrangement joins TRBV7-2 to TRBJ1-6; possible D gene TRBD1, 6 bases. Deletions cut 3 bases from V and 8 bases from J, with 14 bases between. The germline CDR1 and CDR2 sequences are SGHTA and FQGNSA. This CDR3 region has 15 residues. The CDR3 DNA sequence: TGTGCCAGCAGCTTCAGCACAGGGTCCGATTCACCCCTCCACTTT. Encoded protein: CASSFSTGSDSPLHF.

V and J are TRBV10-2 and TRBJ2-7; 13 positions agree with TRBD2. The J segment lost 6 bases and the V segment lost 6 bases, leaving 5 bases of the junction unmatched. Per germline, CDR1 WSHSY and CDR2 SAAADI. The CDR3 consists of 14 residues. DNA of the CDR3: TGCGCCAGCAGACTAGCGGGGGGGCCTGGCGAGCAGTACTTC. This encodes CASRLAGGPGEQYF.

The V call is TRBV27, the J call TRBJ2-2; tentative D call: TRBD1 (5 bases). The V gene lost 3 bases and the J gene lost 5 bases, with 10 bases spanning the gap. The germline V gene encodes CDR1 MNHEY and CDR2 SMNVEV (reference sequence). The CDR3 loop spans 14 amino acids. The CDR3 protein is CASSFRVSTGELFF. The CDR3 region has the DNA TGTGCCAGCAGTTTCAGGGTTTCAACCGGGGAGCTGTTTTTT.

The chain has TRBV9 and TRBJ2-6, with TRBD1 as a possible D gene (5 bases). Germline CDR1 and CDR2: SGDLS and YYNGEE. The germline V and J ends were trimmed by 0 bases and 13 bases, with 8 bases remaining between them. This CDR3 spans 12 amino acids. CDR3 bases: TGTGCCAGCAGCGTAGGAGACAGTGTCCTGACTTTC. Protein sequence: CASSVGDSVLTF.

The chain links TRBV9 to TRBJ1-5, with 9 positions matching TRBD1. The CDR3 has 17 amino acids. J gave up 1 base and V 4 bases, and 9 bases lay outside the gene matches. Germline V gene lookup returns CDR1 SGDLS and CDR2 YYNGEE. CDR3: CASSYRRDRESNQPQHF. CDR3 coding DNA: TGTGCCAGCAGCTACCGCCGGGACAGGGAAAGCAATCAGCCCCAGCATTTT.